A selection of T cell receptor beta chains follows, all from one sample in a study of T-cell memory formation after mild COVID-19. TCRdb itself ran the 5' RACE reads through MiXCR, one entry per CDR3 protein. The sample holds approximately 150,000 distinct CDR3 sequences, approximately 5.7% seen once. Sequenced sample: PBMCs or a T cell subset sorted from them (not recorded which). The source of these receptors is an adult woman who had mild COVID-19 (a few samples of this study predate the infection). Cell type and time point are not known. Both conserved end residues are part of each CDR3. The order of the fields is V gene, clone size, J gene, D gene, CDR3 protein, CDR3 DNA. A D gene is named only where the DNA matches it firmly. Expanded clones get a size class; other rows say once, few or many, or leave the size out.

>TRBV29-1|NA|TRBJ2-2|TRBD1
CSVLDRGNTGELFF
TGCAGCGTTTTGGACAGGGGGAACACCGGGGAGCTGTTTTTT
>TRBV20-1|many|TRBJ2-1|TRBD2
CSAPGLAGMYNEQFF
TGCAGTGCTCCCGGACTAGCGGGAATGTACAATGAGCAGTTCTTC
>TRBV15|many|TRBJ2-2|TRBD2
CATRTTGTSGSSTGELFF
TGTGCCACCAGAACAACCGGGACTAGCGGGAGTAGCACCGGGGAGCTGTTTTTT
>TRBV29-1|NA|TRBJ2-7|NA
CSVVIPPYEQYF
TGCAGCGTTGTCATACCCCCCTACGAGCAGTACTTC
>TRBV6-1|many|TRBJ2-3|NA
CASSESAGTDTQYF
TGTGCCAGCAGTGAATCAGCGGGCACAGATACGCAGTATTTT
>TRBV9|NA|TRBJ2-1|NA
CASSVDLGEQFF
TGTGCCAGCAGCGTAGACCTCGGGGAGCAGTTCTTC
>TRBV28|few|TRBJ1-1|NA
CASSFVGEKTEAFF
TGTGCCAGCAGTTTTGTGGGGGAGAAGACTGAAGCTTTCTTT
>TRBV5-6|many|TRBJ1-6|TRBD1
CASRVQGANNSPLHF
TGTGCCAGCAGAGTACAGGGGGCGAATAATTCACCCCTCCACTTT
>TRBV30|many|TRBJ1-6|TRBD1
CAWTGTASNSPLHF
TGTGCCTGGACAGGGACAGCCTCCAATTCACCCCTCCACTTT
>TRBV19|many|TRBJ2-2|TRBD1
CASSINYRGTGELFF
TGTGCCAGTAGTATTAACTACAGGGGCACCGGGGAGCTGTTTTTT
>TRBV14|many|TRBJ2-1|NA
CASSQDLAHEQFF
TGTGCCAGCAGCCAAGACCTAGCCCATGAGCAGTTCTTC
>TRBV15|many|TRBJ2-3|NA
CATSKIPDTQYF
TGTGCCACCAGCAAAATTCCAGATACGCAGTATTTT
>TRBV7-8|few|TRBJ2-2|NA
CASSHDYNTGELFF
TGTGCCAGCAGCCACGATTATAACACCGGGGAGCTGTTTTTT
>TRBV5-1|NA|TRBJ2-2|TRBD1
CASSVNGQGSLGELFF
TGCGCCAGCAGCGTAAACGGACAGGGTTCCCTCGGGGAGCTGTTTTTT
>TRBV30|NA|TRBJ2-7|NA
CACYREGSSYEQYF
TGTGCCTGTTACAGGGAAGGAAGCTCCTACGAGCAGTACTTC
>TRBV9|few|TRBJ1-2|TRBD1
CASSVPGQGNGYTF
TGTGCCAGCTCCGTCCCGGGACAGGGGAATGGCTACACCTTC
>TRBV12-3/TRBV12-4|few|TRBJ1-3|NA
CASSFRQVGNTIYF
TGTGCCAGCAGTTTTAGACAGGTCGGAAACACCATATATTTT
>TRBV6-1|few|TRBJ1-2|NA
CASSGIAYYGYTF
TGTGCCAGCAGTGGGATAGCTTACTATGGCTACACCTTC
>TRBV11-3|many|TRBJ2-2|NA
CASSLHRATGELFF
TGTGCCAGCAGCTTACACAGGGCTACCGGGGAGCTGTTTTTT
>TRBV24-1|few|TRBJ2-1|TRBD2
CATAGVAGGPAYNEQFF
TGTGCCACCGCAGGGGTAGCGGGAGGCCCAGCCTACAATGAGCAGTTCTTC
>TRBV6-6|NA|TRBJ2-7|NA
CASSTRQAAYEQYF
TGTGCCAGCAGTACCAGACAGGCTGCCTACGAGCAGTACTTC
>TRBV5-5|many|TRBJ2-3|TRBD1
CASSPQGASPDTQYF
TGTGCCAGCAGCCCCCAGGGGGCGTCCCCAGATACGCAGTATTTT
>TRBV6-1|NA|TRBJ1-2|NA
CASSRLNANYGYTF
TGTGCCAGCAGCCGTCTGAACGCGAACTATGGCTACACCTTC
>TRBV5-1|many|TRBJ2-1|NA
CASSLVVTNNEQFF
TGCGCCAGCAGCTTGGTGGTAACTAACAATGAGCAGTTCTTC
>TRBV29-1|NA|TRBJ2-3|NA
CSVELVPDTQYF
TGCAGCGTTGAGTTAGTCCCAGATACGCAGTATTTT
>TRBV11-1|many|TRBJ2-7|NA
CASSSDPDGSYEQYF
TGTGCCAGCAGCTCTGACCCCGACGGATCCTACGAGCAGTACTTC
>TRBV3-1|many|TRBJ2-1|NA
CASSMINNEQFF
TGTGCCAGCAGCATGATCAACAATGAGCAGTTCTTC
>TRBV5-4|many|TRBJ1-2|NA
CASSFARGGGGYTF
TGTGCCAGCAGCTTTGCTAGAGGAGGAGGAGGCTACACCTTC
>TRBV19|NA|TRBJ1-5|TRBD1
CASSIWDSRNQPQHF
TGTGCCAGTAGTATTTGGGACAGCCGCAATCAGCCCCAGCATTTT
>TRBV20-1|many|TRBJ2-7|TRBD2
CSALAGGTYEQYF
TGCAGTGCTCTAGCGGGGGGAACCTACGAGCAGTACTTC
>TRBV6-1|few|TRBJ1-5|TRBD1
CASSGGPGQGLLYSNQPQHF
TGTGCCAGCAGTGGGGGGCCGGGACAGGGATTACTATATAGCAATCAGCCCCAGCATTTT
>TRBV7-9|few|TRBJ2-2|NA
CASSRDMGTGELFF
TGTGCCAGCAGCCGGGATATGGGCACCGGGGAGCTGTTTTTT
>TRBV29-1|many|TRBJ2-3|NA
CSVLQGTDTQYF
TGCAGCGTTCTGCAGGGCACAGATACGCAGTATTTT
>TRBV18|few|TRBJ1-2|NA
CASSPGLYGYTF
TGTGCCAGCTCACCGGGCCTCTATGGCTACACCTTC
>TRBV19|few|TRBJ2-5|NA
CASSRRVQETQYF
TGTGCCAGTAGTCGCAGGGTACAAGAGACCCAGTACTTC
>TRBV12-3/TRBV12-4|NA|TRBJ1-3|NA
CASTLGRTPGNTIYF
TGTGCCAGCACTTTGGGGAGGACTCCTGGAAACACCATATATTTT
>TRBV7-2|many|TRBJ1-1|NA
CASSPVLGRGNTEAFF
TGTGCCAGCAGCCCTGTCCTGGGCAGGGGAAACACTGAAGCTTTCTTT
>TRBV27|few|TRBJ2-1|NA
CASSLYRGYNEQFF
TGTGCCAGCAGTTTATATCGTGGTTACAATGAGCAGTTCTTC
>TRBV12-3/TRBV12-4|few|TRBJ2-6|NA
CASSYQRFSSGANVLTF
TGTGCCAGCAGTTACCAGCGGTTCTCCTCTGGGGCCAACGTCCTGACTTTC
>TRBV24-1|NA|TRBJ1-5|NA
CATSGATGGNQPQHF
TGTGCCACCAGTGGGGCGACAGGCGGCAATCAGCCCCAGCATTTT
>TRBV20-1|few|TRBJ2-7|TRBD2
CSASVTAGGPYEQYF
TGCAGTGCTAGCGTGACAGCGGGAGGGCCCTACGAGCAGTACTTC
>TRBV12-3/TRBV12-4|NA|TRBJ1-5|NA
CASSLLGSTQHF
TGTGCCAGCAGTTTGTTAGGGTCGACCCAGCATTTT
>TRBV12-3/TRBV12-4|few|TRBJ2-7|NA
CASSLDAHEQYF
TGTGCCAGCAGTTTAGATGCCCACGAGCAGTACTTC
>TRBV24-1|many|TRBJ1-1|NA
CATSAGAGNTEASF
TGTGCCACCAGTGCTGGGGCCGGAAACACTGAAGCTTCCTTT
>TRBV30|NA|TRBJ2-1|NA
CAWSVSMVGGEQFF
TGTGCCTGGAGTGTCTCGATGGTTGGTGGTGAGCAGTTCTTC
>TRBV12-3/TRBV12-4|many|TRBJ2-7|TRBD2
CASSVRAGASYEQYF
TGTGCCAGCAGCGTTCGAGCGGGAGCGAGCTACGAGCAGTACTTC
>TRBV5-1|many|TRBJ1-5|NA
CASSLSGGNQPQHF
TGCGCCAGCAGCTTGTCAGGGGGCAATCAGCCCCAGCATTTT
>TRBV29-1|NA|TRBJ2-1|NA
CSVLLGQLNNEQFF
TGCAGCGTTCTTCTAGGACAGCTAAACAATGAGCAGTTCTTC
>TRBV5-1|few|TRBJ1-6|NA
CASSPDGRSSPLHF
TGCGCCAGCAGCCCGGACGGAAGGAGTTCACCCCTCCACTTT
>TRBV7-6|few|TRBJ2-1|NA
CASSSRRASNEQFF
TGTGCCAGCAGCTCCCGTCGGGCAAGCAATGAGCAGTTCTTC
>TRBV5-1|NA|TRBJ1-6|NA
CASSLAGTFENSPLHF
TGCGCCAGCAGCTTGGCGGGGACATTCGAGAATTCACCCCTCCACTTT
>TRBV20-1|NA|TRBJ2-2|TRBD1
CSARTGGAYTGELFF
TGCAGTGCGCGAACAGGGGGCGCGTACACCGGGGAGCTGTTTTTT
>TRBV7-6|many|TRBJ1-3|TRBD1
CASSSQTGGTSGNTIYF
TGTGCCAGCAGCTCCCAGACAGGGGGCACCTCTGGAAACACCATATATTTT
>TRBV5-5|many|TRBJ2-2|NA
CASSSPDRPTGELFF
TGTGCCAGCAGCTCCCCCGACAGACCCACCGGGGAGCTGTTTTTT